The T cell receptor (beta chain) under discussion was sequenced for a study of cytomegalovirus exposure and HLA in healthy donors (dated by TCRdb to 2016 to 2017). For the study in its entirety: According to an earlier analysis of several hundred of the donors, some 180 million T cells yielded approximately 120 million unique TCR beta sequences and more than 250 Gb of sequence data. In an earlier analysis of 587 of the donors, high-throughput TCR beta sequencing was used to judge whether each TCR beta V gene segment behaved as functional or pseudogenic. Class I and class II HLA loci were covered by the typing at four-digit resolution. All discovery cohort repertoires had been generated using a single sequencing platform. In a later analysis, previously published TCR beta repertoires from 600 to 850 donors were re-analyzed and high-resolution HLA genotyping was added so that TCR occurrence patterns could be studied. Typing coverage differed by locus: A, B, C, DRB1 and DQB1 were typed in roughly 620-640 donors, DQA1 in about 500, DPA1 in approximately 600, and DPB1 in 400 to 490. Of the roughly 400 genotyped donors, 65% to 90% were placed in the genetic ancestry cluster associated with self-reported Caucasian donors. The T cell repertoires of under 750 subjects were profiled by immunosequencing and related to cytomegalovirus serostatus. The later analysis used no new phenotypic data to find candidate immune exposures, relying instead on TCR beta sequences and their occurrence across donors. A few DR-DQ haplotypes were handled as single units for association and clustering because linkage in the cohort was strong. An early release covering more than 500 HLA-typed donors comprised 300 to 350 gigabases of sequencing data and around 86 million unique TCR sequences. Donor age, sex, ethnicity and CMV serostatus were compiled alongside the repertoire data. Among under 450 genotyped donors of the cohort, an average of approximately 240,000 unique TCR beta nucleotide sequences were sequenced per donor, around a sixth of them non-productive. The study aimed to test whether cataloging public T cell receptors could reveal signatures of past pathogen exposure. High-throughput TCR immunosequencing, statistical association of individual TCRs with disease status, and machine learning were combined to predict cytomegalovirus infection status. A separate validation cohort of some 130 different subjects was used in addition to the roughly 670-subject first cohort. Genome-wide SNP genotypes for about 60% of the roughly 670 donors were used in a later genetic analysis, which treated that subset as a discovery cohort. General findings and caveats noted by the study authors: An association between a missense DCLRE1C variant and V-gene and J-gene trimming of TCR beta chains was found in a later genetic analysis and replicated in an independent cohort. A few of the identified cytomegalovirus-associated TCR beta chains were confirmed in vitro to be specific for cytomegalovirus antigens. Because counts were too low, about 18 rarely observed V segments, including chromosome 9 orphons, were left out of the earlier analysis of about 620 of the donors. An earlier analysis of approximately 540 of the donors showed that most TCR beta V segments appeared in productive rearrangements either about 87% or about 30% of the time, which broadly matched IMGT annotations. In a later analysis, around 17,000 TCR beta sequences were associated with specific HLA alleles at a false discovery rate of 0.05. Some IMGT-functional V segments, including TRBV6-2 and TRBV6-3, could not be distinguished by the 87-base-pair reads and were therefore excluded. In a later analysis, HLA-associated TCR beta chains were found to be more clonally expanded and to have lower generation probabilities than equally common non-associated chains. In this cohort, only TCR beta chains were sequenced, and detectable features were limited by the absence of alpha or paired-chain data. Across donors, most TCR sequences were observed very rarely, whereas some public TCRs were present in many individuals. Presence/absence analyses assumed roughly uniform sequencing depth across donors, an assumption that may not hold. Correlated functional status among segregating V segments might reflect linkage disequilibrium, but an unknown experimental factor could not be ruled out. In the study, roughly 160 TCR beta chains were listed as associated with cytomegalovirus. The only immune exposure information available for the cohort was CMV serostatus. A further reported finding was that TCR beta sequences accurately predicted the HLA-A and HLA-B alleles for most subjects in the first cohort. According to a later genetic analysis, donors in an Asian-associated ancestry cluster had fewer N-insertions in productive TCRs than the approximately 700-donor mean. According to a later analysis, TCR association rates differed among HLA loci, with DRB1 alleles showing the most associated TCRs and HLA-C alleles showing the fewest. A later analysis found that most CMV-associated TCR beta chains appeared HLA-restricted, with HLA associations seemingly driven largely by CMV exposure. Strong co-occurrence of HLA alleles, especially DR and DQ, made assigning TCR associations to individual alleles difficult. It was suggested by the authors that the approach could potentially be generalized to other disease states and immunological phenotypes. A later analysis reported that several top co-occurrence clusters appeared linked to parvovirus B19, influenza, CMV and Epstein-Barr virus. Because HLA typing was unavailable for some donors at each locus, only the typed subset was used in association tests. In both the original and validation cohorts, the classifier was reported to diagnose cytomegalovirus status with high specificity and sensitivity. A cluster of highly shared sequence variants was judged likely to be a technical artifact of the sequencing pipeline.

Library prep was done by the immunoSEQ multiplex PCR assay. For the multiplex PCR, a mixture combining 60 forward primers for TCR Vbeta segments and 13 reverse primers for TCR Jbeta segments was used. The CDR3 region of rearranged TCR beta genes was amplified from genomic DNA by a multiplex PCR assay. The amplified TCR beta libraries were sequenced on the Illumina HiSeq System as 87-base-pair reads. Per the authors' processing: A later analysis counted some 74 million unique TCR beta chains across the approximately 700 repertoires, and around 9.9 million of these chains were shared by at least two donors. To remove PCR and sequencing errors, raw reads were error-corrected and collapsed into unique sequences using a nearest-neighbor algorithm that merged closely related sequences. To assign V, D and J gene segments, CDR3 sequences were aligned to IMGT reference sequences. Each retained sequence needed at least a six-nucleotide match to both a V gene segment and a J gene segment. Rearrangements were called productive when the CDR3 lacked stop codons and stayed in frame with V and J; all others were non-productive. Following IMGT convention, CDR3 was defined as the stretch from the second conserved V-encoded cysteine up to the conserved J-encoded phenylalanine. The earlier analysis of about 640 of the donors excluded any sequence lacking an unambiguous match to a single V gene segment. In an earlier analysis of approximately 550 of the donors, V segments were called functional above 56.7% productive rearrangements and were called segregating when the between-donor standard deviation exceeded 5%. To diagnose cytomegalovirus status from the catalog of TCR beta chain sequences, a statistical classification framework was built. In a later analysis, V and J genes were assigned by comparing TCR nucleotide sequences against IMGT/GENE-DB human TR gene sequences. The TCRdist pipeline was used in a later analysis to assign CDR3 sequences and most-parsimonious VDJ recombination scenarios. A later analysis defined each TCR beta chain by its CDR3 amino acid sequence plus V-gene family, and excluded reads lacking a unique V-gene family. In a later analysis, 450 to 600 highly shared, low-generation-probability nucleotide sequences were removed to address suspected cross-contamination and a sequencing artifact. A later analysis calculated a clonal expansion index for each public chain from normalized within-repertoire ranks of inferred template counts. Generation probabilities in a later analysis came from a VDJ recombination model fitted to out-of-frame rearrangements, and those results were checked against IGoR. In a later analysis, hypergeometric tests were used to score TCR-TCR, TCR-HLA and TCR-CMV co-occurrence, with a repertoire-size bias correction applied to TCR pairs. In a later analysis, false discovery rates were estimated by permuting HLA or CMV assignments 20 times. In a later analysis, co-occurring TCRs were grouped using DBSCAN, and TCRdist sequence similarity was added for clustering within HLA-allele-positive subsets. For co-occurrence clustering, repertoires with fewer than 30,000 or more than 120,000 public chains were excluded, along with five or six repertoires with anomalous nucleotide sharing. TCRdb limited this immuneACCESS table to in-frame rearrangements with V and J called. A share of clones is missing; checked studies link under half to unresolved V genes, and the rest is unexplained. Clone size and the V and J calls come from that table; the DNA yielded D and trimming. The sample profile shows 50,000 to 65,000 clones; about 71% of them were found once. Under 25% of the sample goes to the ten largest clones.

Worth noting for this clone: Its antigen has not been determined. Qualities for individual bases were not recorded, and no much larger clone is one base off.

V ends up 7 bases short and J 5 bases short, with an unmatched junction base count of 1. The CDR3 runs 11 amino acids, cysteine and phenylalanine included. Left in the record is the CDR3 DNA by itself, 33 bases read in frame from the first base. The germline V gene sets CDR1 to MNHEY and CDR2 to SVGAGI. In total, approximately 690 healthy bone marrow donors made up the cohort. At the time of sampling, all cohort members were nominally healthy, though unrecorded immune exposures were likely present. The donor was CMV seropositive and was included in the group of 250 to 300 seropositive cohort members. Every donor gave a peripheral blood sample, and the peripheral blood mononuclear cells from that sample were used for TCR beta sequencing. The Qiagen DNeasy Blood Extraction Kit was used to extract genomic DNA from the blood cell samples.

The rearrangement joined TRBV6-5 to TRBJ2-7; TRBD2 matches 8 bases in the middle. The clonotype was recovered from a woman aged 45-65 years in good health and CMV-seropositive. The sample taken for sequencing was PBMCs. For the CDR3, the sequence is CASKRGNEQYF. The DNA is as follows: TGTGCCAGCAAGCGGGGGAACGAGCAGTACTTC.